One and the same sample provided the 8 T cell receptor beta chains below, sequenced in a study of OX40 agonist ivuxolimab in advanced cancers. Sequenced by immunoSEQ multiplex PCR; TCRdb stores in-frame clones only, minus some. The sample yields roughly 48,000 clones, about 90% seen once. This specimen was CD4+ or CD8+ T cells sorted from blood, taken in a trial of the OX40 agonist ivuxolimab. The receptor set was obtained from an adult with an advanced solid tumor such as melanoma, head and neck, liver or kidney cancer.

The rearrangement links TRBV5-1 to TRBJ2-3; no definite D call. This CDR3 is 14 amino acids long. Per the germline V gene, CDR1 is SGHRS and CDR2 is YFSETQ. The V end was cut by 4 bases, the J end by 1 base, with 10 bases between. CDR3: CASSMDKGTDTQYF. CDR3 DNA sequence: TGCGCCAGCAGCATGGATAAGGGCACAGATACGCAGTATTTT.

The chain's CDR3 is CASSWTGGRYSNQPQHF. CDR3 in DNA: TGTGCCAGCAGTTGGACAGGGGGTCGCTATAGCAATCAGCCCCAGCATTTT. This chain links TRBV27 with TRBJ1-5; 10 bases match TRBD1. V was clipped by 4 bases and J by 0 bases; unmatched bases: 6. CDR1 and CDR2 from the germline V gene are MNHEY and SMNVEV (reference sequence). The CDR3 contains 17 residues.

The chain links TRBV18 to TRBJ2-3, with unresolved D. Trimming shortened V by 3 bases and J by 4 bases, and 11 bases separated the two germline ends. The germline V gene has CDR1 KGHSH and CDR2 LQKENI. This CDR3 has 14 amino acids. CDR3 sequence: CASSPILTADTQYF. CDR3 DNA: TGTGCCAGCTCACCCATTTTGACCGCAGATACGCAGTATTTT.

CDR3 amino acids: CASSAVAGGTDTQYF. The DNA of the CDR3 is TGTGCCAGTAGTGCCGTAGCGGGAGGCACAGATACGCAGTATTTT. The chain employs TRBV19 and TRBJ2-3, with 9 bases that match TRBD2. Germline-derived CDR1 and CDR2 are LNHDA and SQIVND (reference sequence). CDR3 length equals 15 residues. Trimming at V came to 5 bases and at J to 1 base, leaving 4 bases not matched to a gene.

The genes are TRBV7-6 and TRBJ2-2; maybe TRBD1 (5 bases). Germline CDR1 reads SGHVS; CDR2 reads FNYEAQ. CDR3 length: 14 amino acids. Trimming stripped 4 bases from V and 1 base from J, with 7 bases between. CDR3 nucleotide sequence: TGTGCCAGCAGCTCCACAGGGAACACCGGGGAGCTGTTTTTT. Its translation is CASSSTGNTGELFF.

The chain couples TRBV6-1 to TRBJ1-5, with 9 bases fitting TRBD1. This CDR3 region has 15 residues. V trimming: 4 bases; J trimming: 7 bases; junction bases outside the gene matches: 8. From germline, CDR1 is MNHNS and CDR2 SASEGT. This CDR3 reads CASSADRGINQPQHF. The CDR3 DNA follows: TGTGCCAGCAGTGCGGACAGGGGTATAAACCAGCCCCAGCATTTT.

CDR3 DNA sequence: TGTGCCAGCAGCCCAGCAGCAGATACGCAGTATTTT. Residues: CASSPAADTQYF. The rearrangement joins TRBV13 to TRBJ2-3; no definite D call. In germline, CDR1 is PRHDT, CDR2 FYEKMQ (reference sequence). The CDR3 runs to 12 residues. V lost 5 bases and J 4 bases, leaving 7 bases between the germline ends.

This clone appeared once. The chain joins TRBV5-1 to TRBJ2-7; D could derive from TRBD1 or TRBD2 (5 bases each). The V and J ends lost 0 bases and 2 bases respectively, with 12 bases between them. CDR1 and CDR2 (germline): SGHRS, YFSETQ. This CDR3 contains 15 residues. The CDR3 sequence is CASSLAGTAPYEQYF. The CDR3 DNA follows: TGCGCCAGCAGCTTGGCCGGGACGGCACCCTACGAGCAGTACTTC.